The 7 T cell receptor beta chains below were found in one sample sequenced in a study of graft-versus-host responses after intestinal transplantation. Produced via immunoSEQ multiplex PCR; TCRdb's table is partial and in-frame only. Of tens of thousands of clones listed, about 45% are singletons. CFSE-labeled responder cells (approximately 200,000) were plated with approximately 200,000 irradiated, violet-dye-labeled stimulator cells. The material sequenced was alloreactive CD8+ T cells from a mixed lymphocyte reaction culture, taken before transplantation. Documented subset: CFSE-low proliferating T cells sorted from approximately 6-day pre-transplant mixed lymphocyte reaction (GvH or HvG direction). The receptors come from a human patient who was an organ donor for intestinal transplantation.

As for this clone: A junction end diverges from the germline sequence, so it may reflect a read error. Other DNA sequences of this sample code for an identical CDR3. This rearrangement joins TRBV27 to TRBJ1-2; the D gene is possibly TRBD1 (5 bases). CDR1 is MNHEY, CDR2 SMNVEV, per germline (reference sequence). CDR3 size: 13 residues. The chain's CDR3 is CASSLIGDYGYTF. CDR3 coding DNA: TGTGCCAGCAGTCTCATTGGGGACTACGGCTACACCTTC.

The chain uses TRBV2 and TRBJ2-7, with 8 bases identical to TRBD2. V shed 8 bases and J 1 base; nucleotides not matched to a gene: 4. This CDR3 is 13 amino acids long. Germline V lookup: CDR1 SNHLY, CDR2 FYNNEI. The DNA for the CDR3 is TGTGCCAGCGCGGGAGGATGGTCCTACGAGCAGTACTTC. Protein product: CASAGGWSYEQYF. The full variable domain, completed using reference TRBV2 and TRBJ2-7, is EPEVTQTPSHQVTQMGQEVILRCVPISNHLYFYWYRQILGQKVEFLVSFYNNEISEKSEIFDDQFSVERPDGSNFTLKIRSTKLEDSAMYFCASAGGWSYEQYFGPGTRLTVT.

The chain has TRBV4-3 and TRBJ2-3; TRBD2 aligns across 12 bases. V shed 3 bases and J 4 bases; nucleotides not matched to a gene: 14. The CDR3 runs to 19 residues. Germline V gene data show CDR1 as LGHNA and CDR2 as YSLEER. CDR3 amino acids: CASSHHKTSGSRQADTQYF. Here the CDR3 DNA reads TGCGCCAGCAGCCACCACAAGACTAGCGGGAGTAGGCAAGCAGATACGCAGTATTTT.

The chain is built from TRBV28 and TRBJ1-3; D is undetermined. The CDR3 length is 13 residues. Trimming shortened V by 3 bases and J by 1 base, and 4 bases separated the two germline ends. Germline lookup yields CDR1 MDHEN and CDR2 SYDVKM. The CDR3 is CASSFISGNTIYF. The CDR3 coding sequence is TGTGCCAGCAGTTTTATTTCTGGAAACACCATATATTTT.

This clone turned up a few times. This chain uses TRBV9 with TRBJ1-3; D gene ambiguous. The ends were cut back, 4 bases at V and 7 bases at J, with 6 bases in the middle. CDR3 length: 11 amino acids. The germline V gene has CDR1 SGDLS and CDR2 YYNGEE. CDR3 sequence: CASSLDNTIYF. CDR3 bases: TGTGCCAGCAGCTTAGACAACACCATATATTTT. Combining the CDR3 with reference TRBV9 and TRBJ1-3 gives the whole variable domain DSGVTQTPKHLITATGQRVTLRCSPRSGDLSVYWYQQSLDQGLQFLIQYYNGEERAKGNILERFSAQQFPDLHSELNLSSLELGDSALYFCASSLDNTIYFGEGSWLTVV.

The chain links TRBV29-1 to TRBJ2-2; either TRBD1 or TRBD2 may fit D (5 bases each). This CDR3 is built from 14 residues. V was cut by 3 bases and J by 5 bases, with 13 bases left in between. CDR1 and CDR2 from the germline V gene are SQVTM and ANQGSEA. The CDR3 here is CSVDRQGATGELFF. DNA for the CDR3: TGCAGCGTTGATCGCCAGGGAGCGACCGGGGAGCTGTTTTTT.

The J gene is TRBJ2-1, the V gene TRBV10-2; D tentatively fits TRBD1 or TRBD2 (5 bases each). CDR3 length: 16 residues. Per germline, CDR1 WSHSY and CDR2 SAAADI. Deletions cut 5 bases from V and 7 bases from J, with 21 bases between. CDR3 coding DNA: TGCGCCAGCAGTTGGCAGGAAGAGGGGTTGTTAAATGAGCAGTTCTTC. The encoded protein is CASSWQEEGLLNEQFF.